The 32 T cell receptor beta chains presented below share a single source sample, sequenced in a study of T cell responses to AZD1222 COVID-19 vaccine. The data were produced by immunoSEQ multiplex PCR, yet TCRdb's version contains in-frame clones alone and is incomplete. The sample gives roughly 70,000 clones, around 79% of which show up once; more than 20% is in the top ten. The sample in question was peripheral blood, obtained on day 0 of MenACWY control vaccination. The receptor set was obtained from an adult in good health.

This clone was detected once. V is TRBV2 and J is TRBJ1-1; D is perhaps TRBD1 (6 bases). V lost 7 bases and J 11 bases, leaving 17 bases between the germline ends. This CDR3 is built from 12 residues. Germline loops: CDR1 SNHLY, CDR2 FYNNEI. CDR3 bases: TGTGCCAGCAAGGCCGGGGGCGGGCCGGCTTTCTTT. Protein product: CASKAGGGPAFF.

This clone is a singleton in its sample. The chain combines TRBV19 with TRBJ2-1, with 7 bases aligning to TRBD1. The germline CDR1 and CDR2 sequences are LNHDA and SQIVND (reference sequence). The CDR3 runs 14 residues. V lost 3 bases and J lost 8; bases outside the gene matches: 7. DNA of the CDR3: TGTGCCAGTAGTATTGTGAGGGGGCCGGATGAGCAGTTCTTC. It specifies CASSIVRGPDEQFF. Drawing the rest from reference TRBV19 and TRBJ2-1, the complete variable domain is DGGITQSPKYLFRKEGQNVTLSCEQNLNHDAMYWYRQDPGQGLRLIYYSQIVNDFQKGDIAEGYSVSREKKESFPLTVTSAQKNPTAFYLCASSIVRGPDEQFFGPGTRLTVL.

CDR3 DNA sequence: TGTGCCAGCAGCTTAAGGTCTGGGGGGCAGCCCCAGCATTTT. Translating it yields CASSLRSGGQPQHF. The V call is TRBV7-2, the J call TRBJ1-5; a possible D gene is TRBD1 (5 bases). With 2 bases removed from V and 7 bases from J, the gap between germline ends came to 12 bases. The CDR3 consists of 14 residues. Germline V gives CDR1 SGHTA, CDR2 FQGNSA.

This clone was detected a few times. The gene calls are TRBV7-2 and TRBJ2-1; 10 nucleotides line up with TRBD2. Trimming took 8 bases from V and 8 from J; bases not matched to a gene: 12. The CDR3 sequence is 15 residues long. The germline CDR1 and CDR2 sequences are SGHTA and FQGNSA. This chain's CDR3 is CASALGSGRADEQFF. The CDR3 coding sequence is TGTGCCAGCGCATTGGGGAGCGGGAGGGCAGATGAGCAGTTCTTC.

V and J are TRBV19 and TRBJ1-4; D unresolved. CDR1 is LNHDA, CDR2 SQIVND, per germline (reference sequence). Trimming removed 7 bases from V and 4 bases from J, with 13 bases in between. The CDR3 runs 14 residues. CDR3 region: CASMGPGFNEKLFF. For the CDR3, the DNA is TGTGCCAGTATGGGTCCGGGGTTTAATGAAAAACTGTTTTTT.

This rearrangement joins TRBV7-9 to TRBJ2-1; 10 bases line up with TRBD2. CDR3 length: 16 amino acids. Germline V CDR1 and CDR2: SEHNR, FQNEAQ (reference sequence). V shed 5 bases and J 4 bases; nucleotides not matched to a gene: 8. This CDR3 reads CASSPYGAGGYNEQFF. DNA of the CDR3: TGTGCCAGCAGCCCTTACGGAGCGGGAGGGTACAATGAGCAGTTCTTC.

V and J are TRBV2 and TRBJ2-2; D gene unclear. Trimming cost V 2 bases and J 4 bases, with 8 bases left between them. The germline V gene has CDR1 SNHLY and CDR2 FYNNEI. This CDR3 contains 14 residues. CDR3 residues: CASSEQTSTGELFF. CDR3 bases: TGTGCCAGCAGTGAACAAACATCCACCGGGGAGCTGTTTTTT.

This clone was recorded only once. The CDR3 DNA reads as TGTGCCAGCAGCGAGGGGGGCAACACCGGGGAGCTGTTTTTT. This codes for CASSEGGNTGELFF. The chain couples TRBV9 to TRBJ2-2; perhaps D is TRBD1 or TRBD2 (6 bases each). This CDR3 contains 14 residues. The germline gives CDR1 SGDLS, CDR2 YYNGEE. V lost 3 bases and J 2 bases, leaving 8 bases between the germline ends.

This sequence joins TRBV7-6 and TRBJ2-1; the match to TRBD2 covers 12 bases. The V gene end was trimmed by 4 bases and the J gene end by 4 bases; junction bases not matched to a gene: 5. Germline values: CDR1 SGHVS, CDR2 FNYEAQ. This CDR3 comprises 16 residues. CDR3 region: CASSSRTSGEYNEQFF. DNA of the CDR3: TGTGCCAGCAGCTCTCGGACTAGCGGGGAATACAATGAGCAGTTCTTC.

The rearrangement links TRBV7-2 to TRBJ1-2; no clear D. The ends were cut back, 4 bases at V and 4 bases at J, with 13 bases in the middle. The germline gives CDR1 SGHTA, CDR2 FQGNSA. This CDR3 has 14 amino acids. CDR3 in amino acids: CASSSRGGSYGYTF. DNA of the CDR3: TGTGCCAGCAGCTCCCGGGGAGGGAGCTATGGCTACACCTTC.

Here the CDR3 reads CASSIELAGSPFSGANVLTF. DNA of the CDR3: TGTGCCAGTAGTATAGAACTAGCAGGGAGTCCTTTCTCTGGGGCCAACGTCCTGACTTTC. This chain uses TRBV19 with TRBJ2-6, with D possibly being TRBD2 (6 bases). Germline V gene sequence: CDR1 LNHDA, CDR2 SQIVND (reference sequence). Between the trimmed V and J ends, which lost 0 bases and 0 bases, there was a span of 18 bases. CDR3 length: 20 amino acids.

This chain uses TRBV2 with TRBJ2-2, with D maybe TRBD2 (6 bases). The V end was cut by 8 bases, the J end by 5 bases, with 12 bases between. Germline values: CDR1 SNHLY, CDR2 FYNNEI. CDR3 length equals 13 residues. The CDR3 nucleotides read TGTGCCAGCCGGGGGAGAGCGACCGGGGAGCTGTTTTTT. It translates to CASRGRATGELFF.

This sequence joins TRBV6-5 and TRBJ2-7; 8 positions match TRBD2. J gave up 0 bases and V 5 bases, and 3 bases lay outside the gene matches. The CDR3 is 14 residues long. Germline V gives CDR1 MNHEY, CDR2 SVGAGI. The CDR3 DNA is TGTGCCAGCAGTACGAGCGGGGGCTCCTACGAGCAGTACTTC. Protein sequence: CASSTSGGSYEQYF.

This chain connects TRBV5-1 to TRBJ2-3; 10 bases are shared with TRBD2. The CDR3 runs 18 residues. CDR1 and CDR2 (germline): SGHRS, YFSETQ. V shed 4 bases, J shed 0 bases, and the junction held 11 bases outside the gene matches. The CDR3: CASSGGLAGASSTDTQYF. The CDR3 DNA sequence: TGCGCCAGCAGCGGGGGGCTAGCGGGGGCGTCTAGCACAGATACGCAGTATTTT.

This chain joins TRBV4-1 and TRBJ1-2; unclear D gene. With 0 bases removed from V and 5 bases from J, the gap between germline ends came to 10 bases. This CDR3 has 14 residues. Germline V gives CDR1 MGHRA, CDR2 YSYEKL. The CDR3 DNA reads TGCGCCAGCAGCCAAGATGGAACAATATATGGCTACACCTTC. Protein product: CASSQDGTIYGYTF.

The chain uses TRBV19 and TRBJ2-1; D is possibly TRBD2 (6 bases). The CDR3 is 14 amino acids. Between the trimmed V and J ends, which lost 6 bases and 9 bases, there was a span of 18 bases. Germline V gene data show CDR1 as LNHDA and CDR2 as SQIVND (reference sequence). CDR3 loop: CASRGPGEKTEQFF. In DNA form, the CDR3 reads TGTGCCAGTAGGGGCCCGGGAGAAAAAACTGAGCAGTTCTTC.

CDR3 DNA: TGTGCCAGCAGCGAGGGGGCCAACACTGAAGCTTTCTTT. This gives the protein CASSEGANTEAFF. The chain links TRBV9 to TRBJ1-1, with 7 positions matching TRBD1. This CDR3 is 13 amino acids long. The ends lost 3 bases at V and 2 bases at J; junction bases unmatched: 1. Germline CDR1 SGDLS, CDR2 YYNGEE.

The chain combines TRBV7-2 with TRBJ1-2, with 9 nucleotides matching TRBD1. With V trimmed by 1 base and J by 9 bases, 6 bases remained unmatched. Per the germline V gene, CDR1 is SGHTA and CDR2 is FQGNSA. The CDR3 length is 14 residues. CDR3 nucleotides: TGTGCCAGCAGCTTAGGGGGACAGGGACAACGCTACACCTTC. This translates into CASSLGGQGQRYTF.

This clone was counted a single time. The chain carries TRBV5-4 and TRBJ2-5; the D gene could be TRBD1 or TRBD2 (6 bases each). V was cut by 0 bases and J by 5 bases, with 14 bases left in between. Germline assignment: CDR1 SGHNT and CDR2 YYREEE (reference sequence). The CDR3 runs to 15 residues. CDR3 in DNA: TGTGCCAGCAGCTTGGCCCCGGGGGCAGAGGAGACCCAGTACTTC. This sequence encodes CASSLAPGAEETQYF.

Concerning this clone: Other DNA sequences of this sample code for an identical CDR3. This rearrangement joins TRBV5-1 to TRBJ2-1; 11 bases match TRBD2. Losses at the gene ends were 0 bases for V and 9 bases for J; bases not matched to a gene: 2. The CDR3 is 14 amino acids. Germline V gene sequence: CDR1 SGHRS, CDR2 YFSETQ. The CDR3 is CASSLVLAGGEQFF. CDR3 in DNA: TGCGCCAGCAGCTTGGTTCTAGCGGGAGGTGAGCAGTTCTTC.

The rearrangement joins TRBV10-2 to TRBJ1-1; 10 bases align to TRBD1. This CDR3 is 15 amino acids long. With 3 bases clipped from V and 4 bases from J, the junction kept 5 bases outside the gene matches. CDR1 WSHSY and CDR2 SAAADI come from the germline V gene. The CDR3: CASSDPGTGATEAFF. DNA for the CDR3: TGCGCCAGCAGTGACCCTGGGACAGGGGCCACTGAAGCTTTCTTT.

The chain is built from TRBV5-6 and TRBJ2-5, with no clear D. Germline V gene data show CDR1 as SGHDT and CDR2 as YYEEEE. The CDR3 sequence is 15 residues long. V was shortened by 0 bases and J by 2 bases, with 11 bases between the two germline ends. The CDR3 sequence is CASSLETSTQETQYF. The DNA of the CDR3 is TGTGCCAGCAGCTTGGAGACCTCAACACAAGAGACCCAGTACTTC.

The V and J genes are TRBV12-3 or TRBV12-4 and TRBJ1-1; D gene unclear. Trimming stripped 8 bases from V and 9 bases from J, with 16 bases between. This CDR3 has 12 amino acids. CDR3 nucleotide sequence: TGTGCCAGCTCCTTGGGGAGGCAGAAAGCTTTCTTT. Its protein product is CASSLGRQKAFF.

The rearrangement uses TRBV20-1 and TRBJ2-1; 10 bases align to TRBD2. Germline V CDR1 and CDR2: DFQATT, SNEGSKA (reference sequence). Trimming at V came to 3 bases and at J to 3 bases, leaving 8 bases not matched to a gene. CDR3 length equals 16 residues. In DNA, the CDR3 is TGCAGTGCTAGTAAAAGGGCTAGCGGGAGCTACAATGAGCAGTTCTTC. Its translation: CSASKRASGSYNEQFF.

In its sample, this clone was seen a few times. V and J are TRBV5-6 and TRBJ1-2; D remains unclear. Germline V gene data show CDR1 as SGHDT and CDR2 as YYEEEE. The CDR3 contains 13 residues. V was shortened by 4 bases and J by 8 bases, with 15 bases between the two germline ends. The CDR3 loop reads CASSASPGRGYTF. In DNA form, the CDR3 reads TGTGCCAGCAGCGCGTCTCCGGGGAGGGGCTACACCTTC.

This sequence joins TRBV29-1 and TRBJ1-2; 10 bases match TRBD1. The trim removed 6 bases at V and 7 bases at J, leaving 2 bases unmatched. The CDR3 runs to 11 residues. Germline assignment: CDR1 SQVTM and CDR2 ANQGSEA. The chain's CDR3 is CSVTGGLGYTF. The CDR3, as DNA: TGCAGCGTGACAGGGGGCCTTGGCTACACCTTC.

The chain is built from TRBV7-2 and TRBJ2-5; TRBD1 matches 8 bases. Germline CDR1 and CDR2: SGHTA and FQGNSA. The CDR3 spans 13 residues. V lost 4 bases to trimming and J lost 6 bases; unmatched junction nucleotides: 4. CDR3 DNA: TGTGCCAGCAGCTCGACAGGGGTTCAGACCCAGTACTTC. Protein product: CASSSTGVQTQYF.

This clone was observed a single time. The CDR3 here is CASSFLAGIRQYF. The CDR3 DNA follows: TGTGCCAGCAGCTTCCTAGCGGGTATCCGGCAGTACTTC. This chain uses TRBV11-2 with TRBJ2-7; 8 bases map to TRBD2. V gave up 3 bases and J gave up 9 bases; unmatched junction bases: 7. Germline V gene lookup returns CDR1 SGHAT and CDR2 FQNNGV. The CDR3 is 13 residues long.

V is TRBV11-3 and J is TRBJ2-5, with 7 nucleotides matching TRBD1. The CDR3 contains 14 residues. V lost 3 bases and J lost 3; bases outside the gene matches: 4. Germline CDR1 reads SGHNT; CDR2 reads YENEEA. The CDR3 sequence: CASSLGQREETQYF. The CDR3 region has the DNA TGTGCCAGCAGCTTGGGACAGCGCGAAGAGACCCAGTACTTC.

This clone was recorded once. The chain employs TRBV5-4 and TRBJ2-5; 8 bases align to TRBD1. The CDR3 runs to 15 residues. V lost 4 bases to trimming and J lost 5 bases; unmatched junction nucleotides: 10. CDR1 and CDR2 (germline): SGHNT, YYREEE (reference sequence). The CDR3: CASSPGQGGGETQYF. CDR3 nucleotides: TGTGCCAGCAGCCCCGGACAGGGAGGAGGGGAGACCCAGTACTTC.

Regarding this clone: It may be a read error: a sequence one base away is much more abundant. The CDR3 sequence is CASSFGNTEAFF. DNA of the CDR3: TGTGCCAGCAGCTTTGGGAACACTGAAGCTTTCTTT. The V call is TRBV5-6, the J call TRBJ1-1; D remains unclear. This CDR3 region has 12 residues. Germline CDR1 SGHDT, CDR2 YYEEEE. Trimming removed 2 bases from V and 1 base from J, with 3 bases in between.

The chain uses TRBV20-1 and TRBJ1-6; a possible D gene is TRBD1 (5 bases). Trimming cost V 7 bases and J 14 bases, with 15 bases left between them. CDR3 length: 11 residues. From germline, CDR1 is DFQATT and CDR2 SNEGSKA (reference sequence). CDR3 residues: CSGDLLQTLHF. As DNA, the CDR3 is TGCAGTGGGGACCTTCTTCAGACCCTCCACTTT.